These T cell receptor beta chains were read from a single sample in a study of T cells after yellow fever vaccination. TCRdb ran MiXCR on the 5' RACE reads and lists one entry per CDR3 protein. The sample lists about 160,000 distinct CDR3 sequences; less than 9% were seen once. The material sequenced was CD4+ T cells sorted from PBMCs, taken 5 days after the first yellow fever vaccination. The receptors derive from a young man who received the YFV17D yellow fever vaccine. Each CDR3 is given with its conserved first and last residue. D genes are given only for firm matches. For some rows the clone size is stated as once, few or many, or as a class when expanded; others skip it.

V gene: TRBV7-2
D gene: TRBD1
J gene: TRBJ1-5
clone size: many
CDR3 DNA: TGTGCCAGCAGCTCACAGGGGGATCAGCCCCAGCATTTT
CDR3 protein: CASSSQGDQPQHF

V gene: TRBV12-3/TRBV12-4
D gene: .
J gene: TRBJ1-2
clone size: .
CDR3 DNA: TGTGCCGGCTACCACAGGCGCTTGGGCTACACCTTC
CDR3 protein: CAGYHRRLGYTF

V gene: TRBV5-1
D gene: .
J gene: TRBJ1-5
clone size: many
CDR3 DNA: TGCGCCAGCAGCTTGGGGGGACGGCAGCCCCAGCATTTT
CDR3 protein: CASSLGGRQPQHF

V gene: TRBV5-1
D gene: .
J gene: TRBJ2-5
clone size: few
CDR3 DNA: TGCGCCAGCAGCTTGGACGCGAGTGGGGAGACCCAGTACTTC
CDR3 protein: CASSLDASGETQYF

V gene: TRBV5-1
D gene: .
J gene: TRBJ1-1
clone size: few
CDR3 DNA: TGCGCCAGCGGCATGAGGGGGGACACTGAAGCTTTCTTT
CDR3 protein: CASGMRGDTEAFF

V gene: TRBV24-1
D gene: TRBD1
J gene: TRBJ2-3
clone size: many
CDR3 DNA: TGTGCCACCAGAAAGACAGGGGGCATACTCAGCACAGATACGCAGTATTTT
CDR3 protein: CATRKTGGILSTDTQYF

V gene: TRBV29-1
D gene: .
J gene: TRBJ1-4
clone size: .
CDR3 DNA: TGCAGCGTCCGGCGGGCCTACAATGAAAAACTGTTTTTT
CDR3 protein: CSVRRAYNEKLFF

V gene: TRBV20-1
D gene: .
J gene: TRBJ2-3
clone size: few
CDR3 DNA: TGCAGTGGTAATACAGATACGCAGTATTTT
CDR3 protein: CSGNTDTQYF

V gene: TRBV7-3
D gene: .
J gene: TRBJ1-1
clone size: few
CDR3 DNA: TGTGCCAGCAGCTCCTCCCCGGGCGTTGGTGCAGCTTTCTTT
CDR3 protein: CASSSSPGVGAAFF

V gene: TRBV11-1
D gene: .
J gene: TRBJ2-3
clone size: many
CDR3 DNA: TGTGCCAGCAGCCCGAATCGAGGGGGCACAGATACGCAGTATTTT
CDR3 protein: CASSPNRGGTDTQYF

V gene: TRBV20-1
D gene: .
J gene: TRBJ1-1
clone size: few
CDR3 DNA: TGCAGTGCTAGAGTAAACACTGAAGCTTTCTTT
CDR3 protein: CSARVNTEAFF

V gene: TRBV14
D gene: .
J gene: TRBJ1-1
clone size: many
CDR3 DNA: TGTGCCAGCAGCCAATCGGGGACTGAAGCTTTCTTT
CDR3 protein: CASSQSGTEAFF

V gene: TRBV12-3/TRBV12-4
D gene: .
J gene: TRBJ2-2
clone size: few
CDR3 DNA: TGTGCCAGCAGTTTGGGGGCCGGGAGGAACACCGGGGAGCTGTTTTTT
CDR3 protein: CASSLGAGRNTGELFF

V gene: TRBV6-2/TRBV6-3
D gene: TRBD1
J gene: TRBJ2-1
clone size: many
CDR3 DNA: TGTGCCATAAGGGACAGCTCCTACAATGAGCAGTTCTTC
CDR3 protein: CAIRDSSYNEQFF

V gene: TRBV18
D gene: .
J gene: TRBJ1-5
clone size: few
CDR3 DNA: TGTGCCAGCTCACCACTGGCTGTGGGTAGCAATCAGCCCCAGCATTTT
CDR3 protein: CASSPLAVGSNQPQHF

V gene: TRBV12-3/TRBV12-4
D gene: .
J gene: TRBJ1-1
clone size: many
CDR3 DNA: TGTGCCAGCAGCCTCAGGGGAGACACTGAAGCTTTCTTT
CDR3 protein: CASSLRGDTEAFF

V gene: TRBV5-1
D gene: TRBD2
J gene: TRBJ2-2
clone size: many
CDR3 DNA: TGCGCCAGCAGCGCCCGGACTAGCGGGGGAAACGGGGAGCTGTTTTTT
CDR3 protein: CASSARTSGGNGELFF

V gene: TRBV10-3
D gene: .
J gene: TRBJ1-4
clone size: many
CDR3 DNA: TGTGCCATCTCCCGGGCGTCGGGGGACGAAAAACTGTTTTTT
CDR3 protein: CAISRASGDEKLFF

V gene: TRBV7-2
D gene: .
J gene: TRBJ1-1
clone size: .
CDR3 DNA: TGTGCCAGCAGCCGCCAAACTGAAGCTTTCTTT
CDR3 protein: CASSRQTEAFF